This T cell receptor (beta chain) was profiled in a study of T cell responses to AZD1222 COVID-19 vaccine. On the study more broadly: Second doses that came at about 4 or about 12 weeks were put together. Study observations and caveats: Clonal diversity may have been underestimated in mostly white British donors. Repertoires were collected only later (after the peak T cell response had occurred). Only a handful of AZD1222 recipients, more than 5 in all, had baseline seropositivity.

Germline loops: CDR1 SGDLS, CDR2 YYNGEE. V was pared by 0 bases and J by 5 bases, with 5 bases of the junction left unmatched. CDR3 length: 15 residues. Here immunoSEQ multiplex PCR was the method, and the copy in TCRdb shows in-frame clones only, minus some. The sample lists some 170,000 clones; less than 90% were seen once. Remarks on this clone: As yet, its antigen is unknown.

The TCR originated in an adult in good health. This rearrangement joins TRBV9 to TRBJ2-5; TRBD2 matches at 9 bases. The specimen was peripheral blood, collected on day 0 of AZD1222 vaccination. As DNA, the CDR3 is TGTGCCAGCAGCGTAGCGGCTAGCGGGGAGGAGACCCAGTACTTC. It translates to CASSVAASGEETQYF.